A single sample gave rise to the 5 T cell receptor beta chains below, sequenced in a study of glioma-infiltrating T cells after dendritic cell vaccination. Only in-frame clones appear in the TCRdb table, and some are missing; sequencing was by immunoSEQ multiplex PCR. The table has nearly 85,000 clones, roughly 90% seen once. Here the sequenced sample was blood, taken before dendritic cell vaccination. The receptors stem from a human donor with glioblastoma.

This sequence joins TRBV5-6 and TRBJ1-4, with 7 bases aligning to TRBD1. CDR3 length: 13 residues. V lost 7 bases, J lost 5 bases, and 5 bases stayed unmatched. Germline CDR1 and CDR2: SGHDT and YYEEEE. The CDR3 sequence is CASRGQLNEKLFF. The CDR3 nucleotides are TGTGCCAGCCGGGGACAGCTCAATGAAAAACTGTTTTTT.

The chain links TRBV6-1 to TRBJ2-1; 11 bases are a match to TRBD2. V lost 3 bases and J lost 9; bases outside the gene matches: 4. CDR3 length: 14 amino acids. Germline V gives CDR1 MNHNS, CDR2 SASEGT. The CDR3 loop is CASSDGTSGSEQFF. CDR3 sequence (DNA): TGTGCCAGCAGTGACGGGACTAGCGGAAGTGAGCAGTTCTTC.

The genes are TRBV6-1 and TRBJ2-3; D is perhaps TRBD2 (5 bases). The CDR3 contains 15 residues. The V end was cut by 9 bases, the J end by 2 bases, with 18 bases between. Looked up from germline, CDR1 is MNHNS and CDR2 is SASEGT. The CDR3 here is CASWESGGFTDTQYF. CDR3 DNA: TGTGCCAGTTGGGAGTCCGGAGGCTTCACAGATACGCAGTATTTT.

The count of this clone is one. The chain is built from TRBV27 and TRBJ1-1, with 9 nucleotides matching TRBD1. The CDR3 is made up of 15 amino acids. J gave up 4 bases and V 2 bases, and 5 bases lay outside the gene matches. Germline V gene sequence: CDR1 MNHEY, CDR2 SMNVEV (reference sequence). Here the CDR3 reads CASSLSGQGFTEAFF. The CDR3 DNA follows: TGTGCCAGCAGTTTAAGCGGACAGGGGTTCACTGAAGCTTTCTTT.

The rearrangement joins TRBV5-5 to TRBJ2-7, with TRBD2 matching over 7 bases. Germline CDR1 reads SGHKS; CDR2 reads YYEKEE (reference sequence). The CDR3 has 15 amino acids. V lost 0 bases to trimming and J lost 3 bases; unmatched junction nucleotides: 6. CDR3 amino acids: CASSLASGGVYEQYF. The CDR3 nucleotides are TGTGCCAGCAGCTTGGCTTCGGGGGGTGTCTACGAGCAGTACTTC.